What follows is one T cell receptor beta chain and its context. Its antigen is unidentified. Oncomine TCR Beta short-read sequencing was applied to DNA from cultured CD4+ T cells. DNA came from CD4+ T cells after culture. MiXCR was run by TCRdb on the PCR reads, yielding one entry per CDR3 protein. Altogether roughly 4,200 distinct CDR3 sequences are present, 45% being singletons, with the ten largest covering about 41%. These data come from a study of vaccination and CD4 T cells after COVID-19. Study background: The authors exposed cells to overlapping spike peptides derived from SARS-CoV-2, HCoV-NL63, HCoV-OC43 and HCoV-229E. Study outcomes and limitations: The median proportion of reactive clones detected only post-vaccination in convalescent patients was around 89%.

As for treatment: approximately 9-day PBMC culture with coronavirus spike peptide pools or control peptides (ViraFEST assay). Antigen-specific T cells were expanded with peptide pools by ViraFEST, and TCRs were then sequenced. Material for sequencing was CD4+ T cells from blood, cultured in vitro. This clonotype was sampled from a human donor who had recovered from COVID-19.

The CDR3 loop is CASSLTGGITEAFF. In DNA form, the CDR3 reads TGTGCCAGCAGCCTGACAGGGGGCATCACTGAAGCTTTCTTT. The chain joins TRBV12-3 or TRBV12-4 to TRBJ1-1; 10 bases agree with TRBD1. The V segment lost 6 bases and the J segment 4 bases; nucleotides outside the gene matches: 5. There are 14 residues in the CDR3.